A single sample gave rise to the 23 T cell receptor beta chains below, sequenced in a study of cytomegalovirus exposure and HLA in healthy donors. The PCR had 60 Vbeta and 13 Jbeta primers. Method: immunoSEQ multiplex PCR; TCRdb's copy keeps in-frame clones and lacks some. The sample records 200,000 or so clones, 84% being singletons. Sequencing was performed on PBMCs. The receptors derive from a woman aged 50 to 65 in good health and CMV-seropositive.

This chain links TRBV2 with TRBJ1-2; no definite D call. The CDR3 has 12 amino acids. V dropped 5 bases and J dropped 8 bases, with 12 bases sitting between them. Looked up from germline, CDR1 is SNHLY and CDR2 is FYNNEI. The CDR3: CASSLKQYGYTF. The DNA for the CDR3 is TGTGCCAGCAGTCTCAAACAGTACGGCTACACCTTC.

This chain connects TRBV5-6 to TRBJ1-2, with 8 positions matching TRBD1. The germline V gene has CDR1 SGHDT and CDR2 YYEEEE. V lost 7 bases and J lost 0; bases outside the gene matches: 5. The CDR3 loop spans 14 amino acids. The CDR3: CASGPGQANYGYTF. The CDR3, as DNA: TGTGCCAGCGGCCCGGGACAGGCTAACTATGGCTACACCTTC.

This clone was seen only once. The chain links TRBV5-1 to TRBJ2-1, with D maybe TRBD1 (6 bases). This CDR3 comprises 12 residues. V was clipped by 2 bases and J by 6 bases, with 6 bases between them. The germline gives CDR1 SGHRS, CDR2 YFSETQ. The CDR3 DNA is TGCGCCAGCAGCTTAGGGGGCAATGAGCAGTTCTTC. Translation: CASSLGGNEQFF.

A note on this clone: Within the sample, other DNA sequences also encode this same CDR3. The chain links TRBV30 to TRBJ2-7; D possibly corresponds to TRBD2 (5 bases). The CDR3 has 12 residues. The germline CDR1 and CDR2 sequences are GTSNPN and SVGIG (reference sequence). V lost 8 bases and J lost 5, with 16 bases in between. CDR3 residues: CARGSLTHEQYF. The DNA for the CDR3 is TGTGCCCGAGGGAGTCTCACCCACGAGCAGTACTTC.

This chain connects TRBV11-1 to TRBJ1-1; the D is unclear. CDR1 SGHAT and CDR2 FQDESV come from the germline V gene (reference sequence). The CDR3 totals 15 residues. Trimming shortened V by 2 bases and J by 3 bases, and 13 bases separated the two germline ends. The CDR3 bases are TGTGCCAGCAGCTTATTGGAAGGCGGGGACACTGAAGCTTTCTTT. Translating gives CASSLLEGGDTEAFF.

The J gene is TRBJ1-2, the V gene TRBV27; D possibly corresponds to TRBD1 (5 bases). The V end was cut by 9 bases, the J end by 3 bases, with 11 bases between. The CDR3 is made up of 12 amino acids. Per the germline V gene, CDR1 is MNHEY and CDR2 is SMNVEV (reference sequence). CDR3 sequence reads: CASFRGDYGYTF. The CDR3 DNA reads TGTGCCAGTTTTAGGGGTGACTATGGCTACACCTTC.

CDR3 residues: CASSYGQANTGELFF. The CDR3 DNA reads TGTGCCAGCAGTTACGGACAGGCAAACACCGGGGAGCTGTTTTTT. The rearrangement uses TRBV6-5 and TRBJ2-2; the match to TRBD1 covers 7 bases. V shed 2 bases and J 2 bases; nucleotides not matched to a gene: 2. The germline gives CDR1 MNHEY, CDR2 SVGAGI. This CDR3 has 15 amino acids.

CDR3 region: CASSERQGLISPLHF. DNA of the CDR3: TGTGCCAGCAGTGAAAGGCAGGGTTTAATTTCACCCCTCCACTTT. The V gene is TRBV2, the J gene TRBJ1-6; D may be TRBD1 (5 bases). This CDR3 comprises 15 residues. The germline V gene has CDR1 SNHLY and CDR2 FYNNEI. Between the trimmed V and J ends, which lost 2 bases and 9 bases, there was a span of 14 bases.

In nucleotides, the CDR3 is TGTGCCAGTCATCCGGGACAGGGGAATTCACCCCTCCACTTT. This codes for CASHPGQGNSPLHF. This chain links TRBV19 with TRBJ1-6, with TRBD1 matching over 10 bases. The ends lost 8 bases at V and 7 bases at J; junction bases unmatched: 5. Germline values: CDR1 LNHDA, CDR2 SQIVND (reference sequence). The CDR3 runs 14 residues. Complete variable domain (other parts from reference TRBV19 and TRBJ1-6): DGGITQSPKYLFRKEGQNVTLSCEQNLNHDAMYWYRQDPGQGLRLIYYSQIVNDFQKGDIAEGYSVSREKKESFPLTVTSAQKNPTAFYLCASHPGQGNSPLHFGNGTRLTVT.

This clone has only a few counts. The chain combines TRBV7-9 with TRBJ2-5; no definite D call. The CDR3 covers 14 residues. The V end lost 5 bases, the J end lost 0 bases, and 10 bases lay between the germline ends. CDR1 and CDR2 (germline): SEHNR, FQNEAQ (reference sequence). CDR3 sequence reads: CASSPRRHQETQYF. The CDR3 DNA sequence: TGTGCCAGCAGCCCCCGGAGACACCAAGAGACCCAGTACTTC.

V usage is TRBV4-2 and J usage is TRBJ2-7; TRBD1 matches at 11 bases. V shed 3 bases and J 3 bases; nucleotides not matched to a gene: 7. The germline V gene encodes CDR1 LGHNA and CDR2 YNFKEQ. This CDR3 comprises 16 residues. CDR3: CASSHLDRGQNYEQYF. Here the CDR3 DNA reads TGTGCCAGCAGCCACTTGGACAGGGGGCAAAACTACGAGCAGTACTTC.

In the case of this clone: In the same sample, other DNA sequences code for this CDR3. This rearrangement joins TRBV29-1 to TRBJ1-2; D unresolved. The germline V gene has CDR1 SQVTM and CDR2 ANQGSEA. The CDR3 contains 14 residues. Trimming removed 4 bases at V and 4 bases at J, with 16 bases between. The CDR3: CSVAQSTGSYGYTF. Here the CDR3 DNA reads TGCAGCGTTGCCCAGAGCACGGGTAGCTATGGCTACACCTTC. Variable domain in full (rest from reference TRBV29-1 and TRBJ1-2): SAVISQKPSRDICQRGTSLTIQCQVDSQVTMMFWYRQQPGQSLTLIATANQGSEATYESGFVIDKFPISRPNLTFSTLTVSNMSPEDSSIYLCSVAQSTGSYGYTFGSGTRLTVV.

The rearrangement links TRBV1 to TRBJ2-2; the table's TRBD2 call for D was not verified on the DNA. TRBV1 is noted as a pseudogene. This CDR3 is built from 18 residues. The CDR3 here is CTSSPPTSGGPNTGELFF. The CDR3, as DNA: TGCACCAGCAGCCCCCCGACTAGCGGGGGGCCCAACACCGGGGAGCTGTTTTTT.

This chain joins TRBV2 and TRBJ2-7; D gene unclear. Trimming pared 5 bases from V and 2 bases from J, leaving 10 bases between. Germline V lookup: CDR1 SNHLY, CDR2 FYNNEI. This CDR3 region has 13 residues. CDR3 loop: CASSLRGAYEQYF. The CDR3 coding sequence is TGTGCCAGCAGTCTCAGAGGAGCCTACGAGCAGTACTTC.

The chain employs TRBV9 and TRBJ1-3, with 7 bases identical to TRBD1. The CDR3 runs 15 residues. The ends lost 0 bases at V and 3 bases at J; junction bases unmatched: 3. The germline gives CDR1 SGDLS, CDR2 YYNGEE. CDR3 bases: TGTGCCAGCAGCGTAGACAGGGGTTTTGGAAACACCATATATTTT. Its protein product is CASSVDRGFGNTIYF.

This clone was recorded once. The chain carries TRBV7-2 and TRBJ1-2, with 8 bases fitting TRBD1. In germline, CDR1 is SGHTA, CDR2 FQGNSA. There are 16 residues in the CDR3. Unmatched junction bases numbered 6, after V lost 0 bases and J lost 3 bases. The CDR3 is CASSLAGTGEYYGYTF. Here the CDR3 DNA reads TGTGCCAGCAGCTTAGCGGGGACAGGAGAGTACTATGGCTACACCTTC.

V and J are TRBV9 and TRBJ2-5; D call uncertain. From germline, CDR1 is SGDLS and CDR2 YYNGEE. Trimming took 0 bases from V and 2 from J, leaving 11 bases between them. This CDR3 contains 15 residues. The CDR3 DNA follows: TGTGCCAGCAGCGTAGACCCAACAACACAAGAGACCCAGTACTTC. It codes for CASSVDPTTQETQYF.

About this clone: Other DNA sequences in the same sample also yield this CDR3. V gene TRBV28 combines with J gene TRBJ1-5; D not resolved. V lost 5 bases to trimming and J lost 3 bases, with 17 bases between them. Germline CDR1 MDHEN, CDR2 SYDVKM. This CDR3 has 16 amino acids. The CDR3 DNA sequence: TGTGCCAGCAGTCCGCCGGTTCCCCACTTCAATCAGCCCCAGCATTTT. Translating gives CASSPPVPHFNQPQHF.

The chain carries TRBV6-5 and TRBJ1-1; D call uncertain. Germline V CDR1 and CDR2: MNHEY, SVGAGI. This CDR3 is 11 amino acids long. The V gene lost 3 bases and the J gene lost 7 bases, with 6 bases spanning the gap. The CDR3: CASSYRSEAFF. In DNA form, the CDR3 reads TGTGCCAGCAGTTATCGGAGTGAAGCTTTCTTT.

The chain is built from TRBV28 and TRBJ2-7, with TRBD2 matching 7 bases. There are 14 residues in the CDR3. Germline V gene data show CDR1 as MDHEN and CDR2 as SYDVKM. Losses at the gene ends were 7 bases for V and 3 bases for J; bases not matched to a gene: 9. CDR3 nucleotides: TGTGCCAGCACCTCGGGAGGTGGGATCTACGAGCAGTACTTC. It is translated as CASTSGGGIYEQYF. The full variable domain, rest sourced from reference TRBV28 and TRBJ2-7, is DVKVTQSSRYLVKRTGEKVFLECVQDMDHENMFWYRQDPGLGLRLIYFSYDVKMKEKGDIPEGYSVSREKKERFSLILESASTNQTSMYLCASTSGGGIYEQYFGPGTRLTVT.

There are a few counts of this clone. This chain connects TRBV14 to TRBJ2-3, with 8 positions matching TRBD2. CDR1 is SGHDN, CDR2 FVKESK, per germline. The CDR3 length is 16 residues. The V segment lost 6 bases and the J segment 2 bases; nucleotides outside the gene matches: 10. CDR3 loop: CASSPLTSVVTDTQYF. Written as DNA, the CDR3 is TGTGCCAGCAGTCCGCTGACTAGCGTCGTCACAGATACGCAGTATTTT.

This clone was counted once. The chain employs TRBV7-2 and TRBJ1-6, with 10 nucleotides matching TRBD1. Germline CDR1 and CDR2: SGHTA and FQGNSA. The trim removed 3 bases at V and 4 bases at J, leaving 0 bases unmatched. The CDR3 consists of 15 residues. This CDR3 is CASSLGQGYNSPLHF. The CDR3 DNA is TGTGCCAGCAGCTTGGGACAGGGGTATAATTCACCCCTCCACTTT.

The V call is TRBV15, the J call TRBJ2-5; D not resolved. Germline lookup yields CDR1 LNHNV and CDR2 YYDKDF (reference sequence). The CDR3 has 13 residues. Trimming shortened V by 2 bases and J by 4 bases, and 8 bases separated the two germline ends. The DNA of the CDR3 is TGTGCCACCAGCAGACCTAACCCAGAGACCCAGTACTTC. It encodes CATSRPNPETQYF.